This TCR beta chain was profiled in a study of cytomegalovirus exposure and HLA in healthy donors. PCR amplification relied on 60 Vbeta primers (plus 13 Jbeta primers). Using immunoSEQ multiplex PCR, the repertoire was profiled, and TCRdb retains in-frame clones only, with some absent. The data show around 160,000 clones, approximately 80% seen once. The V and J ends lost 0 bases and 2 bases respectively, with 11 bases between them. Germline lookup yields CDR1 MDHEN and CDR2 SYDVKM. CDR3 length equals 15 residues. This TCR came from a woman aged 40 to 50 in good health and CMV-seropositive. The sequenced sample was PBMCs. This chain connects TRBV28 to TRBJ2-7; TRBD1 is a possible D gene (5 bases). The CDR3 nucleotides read TGTGCCAGCAGTTTATGGGGGTCAGGGACCTACGAGCAGTACTTC. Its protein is CASSLWGSGTYEQYF.